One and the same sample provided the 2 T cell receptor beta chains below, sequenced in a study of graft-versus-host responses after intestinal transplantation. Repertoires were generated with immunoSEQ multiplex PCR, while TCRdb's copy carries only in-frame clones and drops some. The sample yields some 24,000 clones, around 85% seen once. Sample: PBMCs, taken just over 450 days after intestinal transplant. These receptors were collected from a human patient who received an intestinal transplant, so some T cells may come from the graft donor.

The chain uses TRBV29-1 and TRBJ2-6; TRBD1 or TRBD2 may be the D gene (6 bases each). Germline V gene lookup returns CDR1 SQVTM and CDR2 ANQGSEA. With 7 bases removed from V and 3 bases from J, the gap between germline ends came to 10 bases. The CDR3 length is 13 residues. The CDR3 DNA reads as TGCAGCGCCGGGGGCGGTGGGGCCAACGTCCTGACTTTC. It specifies CSAGGGGANVLTF.

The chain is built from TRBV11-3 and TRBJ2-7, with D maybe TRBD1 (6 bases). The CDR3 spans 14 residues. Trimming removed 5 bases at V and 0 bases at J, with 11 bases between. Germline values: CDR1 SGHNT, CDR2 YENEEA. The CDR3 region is CASSHRDGSYEQYF. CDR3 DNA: TGTGCCAGCAGCCACAGGGACGGCTCCTACGAGCAGTACTTC.